The present T cell receptor (beta chain) was sequenced within a study of cytomegalovirus exposure and HLA in healthy donors. General observations from the study: In a later analysis, specific HLA alleles were associated with under 20,000 TCR beta sequences at a 0.05 false discovery rate.

With respect to this clone: The antigen is not known.

A multiplex PCR was run with 60 Vbeta primers and 13 Jbeta primers. Method: immunoSEQ multiplex PCR; TCRdb's copy keeps in-frame clones and lacks some. The top ten hold 0.5% to 0.7% of the sample, which has hundreds of thousands of clones, 70% to 85% seen once. The CDR3 consists of 15 residues. J lost 4 bases, V lost 3 bases, and 3 bases had no gene match. In germline, CDR1 is SGDLS, CDR2 YYNGEE. The receptor was isolated from a woman aged 40 to 50 in good health and CMV-seronegative. Sequences were obtained from PBMCs. The chain uses TRBV9 and TRBJ2-3, with 12 bases aligning to TRBD2. CDR3: CASSERLAGADTQYF. CDR3 in DNA: TGTGCCAGCAGCGAGAGACTAGCGGGAGCAGATACGCAGTATTTT.